This TCR beta chain was recovered during a study of T cell clones after liver transplantation. Background on the study: Graft-donor-reactive sequences were compared with third-party-reactive TCRbeta sequences from pre-transplant mixed lymphocyte reactions. At least one year of complete immunosuppression withdrawal without enzymes over twice normal defined tolerance. Blood was drawn pre-transplant, before withdrawal, and after full or failed withdrawal.

The germline V gene encodes CDR1 MDHEN and CDR2 SYDVKM. The V gene lost 7 bases and the J gene lost 2 bases, with 20 bases spanning the gap. The CDR3 runs to 16 residues. Profiled with immunoSEQ multiplex PCR; TCRdb holds only in-frame clones, not every one. The table has around 76,000 clones, approximately 80% seen once. Source: CD4+ T cells from blood, taken 12 months after liver transplant. The source is a human patient who received a liver transplant. Some T cells may arise from the graft donor. The rearrangement joins TRBV28 to TRBJ1-2; D might be TRBD1 (5 bases). CDR3 sequence reads: CASNIDGDDRNYGYTF. The CDR3 DNA reads TGTGCCAGCAATATCGACGGGGACGACAGAAACTATGGCTACACCTTC.